This is a list of T cell receptor beta chains from one sample in a study of blood T cells in healthy people across ages. MiXCR was run by TCRdb on the 5' RACE reads, yielding one entry per CDR3 protein. The sample carries 1.6 million or so distinct CDR3 sequences, 30% to 40% recorded once. Material: blood. These receptor sequences come from a woman in her 30s in good health. CDR3s include the opening cysteine and the closing phenylalanine or tryptophan. The D gene is left open where the match is weak. Only part of the rows carry a size: once, few, many, or a class if the clone is expanded.

j_gene | v_gene | d_gene | abundance | CDR3nt | CDR3aa
TRBJ2-5 | TRBV2 | NA | NA | TGTGCCAGCAGTCCGGCCCCGATGACTGCACAAGAGACCCAGTACTTC | CASSPAPMTAQETQYF
TRBJ2-1 | TRBV13 | NA | NA | TGTGCCAGCAGCTTAGACACAGTTGAGCAGTTCTTC | CASSLDTVEQFF
TRBJ2-1 | TRBV4-1 | TRBD1 | NA | TGCGCCAGCAGCCAAGAATGGAACCGGGACAGGGTGTTCTTC | CASSQEWNRDRVFF
TRBJ1-5 | TRBV12-3/TRBV12-4 | NA | NA | TGTGCCAGCAGTTTAGAACTAGGCCCGAGGGATCAGCCCCAGCATTTT | CASSLELGPRDQPQHF
TRBJ1-2 | TRBV7-2 | TRBD1 | few | TGTGCCAGCAGCTTGACAGGGGGCGTGACGGAGGGCTACACCTTC | CASSLTGGVTEGYTF
TRBJ2-3 | TRBV7-3 | NA | few | TGTGCCAGCAGCTTAAATTCCGGGGGCTCAGATACGCAGTATTTT | CASSLNSGGSDTQYF
TRBJ2-1 | TRBV12-3/TRBV12-4 | NA | few | TGTGCCAGCGGAATGCGTATACCTGGCTACAATGAGCAGTTCTTC | CASGMRIPGYNEQFF
TRBJ2-3 | TRBV7-8 | NA | few | TGTGCCAGCAGCTTAACCTTCATAGGCAGCACAGATACGCAGTATTTT | CASSLTFIGSTDTQYF
TRBJ2-1 | TRBV27 | NA | few | TGTGCCAGCAGTACGGGGTTGATGGGTAATGAGCAGTTCTTC | CASSTGLMGNEQFF
TRBJ2-1 | TRBV11-3 | NA | few | TGTGCCAGCAGCATACAGGGAATCAATGAGCAGTTCTTC | CASSIQGINEQFF
TRBJ1-3 | TRBV7-9 | NA | few | TGTGCCAGCAGCTTAACAGGGAACACCATATATTTT | CASSLTGNTIYF
TRBJ2-3 | TRBV6-1 | TRBD2 | NA | TGTGCCAGCAGCCAGAGCGGGGGGGGCACGCCGAACACAGATACGCAGTATTTT | CASSQSGGGTPNTDTQYF
TRBJ2-5 | TRBV21-1 | NA | few | TGTGCCAGCACCTCAGGGACAGGGGAACCCTACAAGCAGTACTTC | CASTSGTGEPYKQYF
TRBJ1-2 | TRBV28 | NA | NA | TGTGCCAGCAGTCTCCAGGGTTGGTCTGGCTACACCTTC | CASSLQGWSGYTF
TRBJ2-7 | TRBV3-1 | NA | few | TGTGCCAGCAGCCCTACCCTAGGGCAAGAGCAGTACTTC | CASSPTLGQEQYF
TRBJ2-1 | TRBV20-1 | NA | few | TGCAGTGCTAGTCTTAAAAATGAGCAGTTCTTC | CSASLKNEQFF
TRBJ2-1 | TRBV7-9 | NA | NA | TGTGCCAGCAGACCCAATCGACGACAGACTTTCTACAATGAGCAGTTCTTC | CASRPNRRQTFYNEQFF
TRBJ2-1 | TRBV27 | TRBD1 | NA | TGTGCCAGCAGCCACGGGACAGGGTCCTACAATGAGCAGTTCTTC | CASSHGTGSYNEQFF
TRBJ1-2 | TRBV6-1 | NA | NA | TGTGCCAGCAGATTGACAGGACACTATGGCTACACCTTC | CASRLTGHYGYTF
TRBJ1-2 | TRBV10-3 | NA | few | TGTGCCATCAGTGGAAGACGGTTCTATGGCTACACCTTC | CAISGRRFYGYTF
TRBJ2-1 | TRBV20-1 | NA | once | TGCAGTGCTTCACCTAGCGTTCGGGATGAGCAGTTCTTC | CSASPSVRDEQFF
TRBJ1-6 | TRBV12-3/TRBV12-4 | TRBD1 | NA | TGTGCCAGCAGCACCGGACAGGGAGGTCATTCACCCCTCCACTTT | CASSTGQGGHSPLHF
TRBJ2-1 | TRBV20-1 | NA | few | TGCAGTGCTAGAGGGCTACTAGAAAACAATGAGCAGTTCTTC | CSARGLLENNEQFF